Listed below are T cell receptor beta chains from one sample, sequenced in a study of neoadjuvant anti-PD-1 for oral cavity cancer. The table came from immunoSEQ multiplex PCR; TCRdb's copy has only in-frame clones and leaves some out. There are roughly 14,000 clones in the sample; about 74% occur only once, and 3% to 3.5% lies in the top ten. The specimen comprised PBMCs, sampled after nivolumab (anti-PD-1) treatment. The receptors derive from a person between 35 and 79 years old with oral cavity squamous cell carcinoma. The CDR3 runs from the conserved cysteine through the conserved F or W. Each record gives: V gene, clone size, J gene, D gene, CDR3 protein, CDR3 DNA. A D gene is named only where the DNA matches it firmly. Clone size, where shown, is once, few, many, or a class for clones that have expanded.

TRBV7-9,.,TRBJ1-1,.,CASSLKGGPNTEAFF,TGTGCCAGCAGCTTAAAAGGGGGACCGAACACTGAAGCTTTCTTT
TRBV7-9,.,TRBJ2-7,TRBD1,CASSGTGTGSNEQYF,TGTGCCAGCAGCGGAACCGGGACAGGGTCCAACGAGCAGTACTTC
TRBV11-3,once,TRBJ2-7,TRBD1,CASSPGDRGHEQYF,TGTGCCAGCAGCCCTGGGGACAGGGGTCACGAGCAGTACTTC
TRBV6-5,.,TRBJ2-2,.,CASSYSNGELFF,TGTGCCAGCAGTTATTCCAACGGGGAGCTGTTTTTT
TRBV9,few,TRBJ1-4,.,CASSVGGNEKLFF,TGTGCCAGCAGCGTGGGAGGGAATGAAAAACTGTTTTTT
TRBV19,.,TRBJ2-3,TRBD1,CASSPAQTGARGTQYF,TGTGCCAGTAGTCCCGCCCAGACAGGGGCGCGCGGTACGCAGTATTTT
TRBV5-1,.,TRBJ1-5,.,CASSLTRGQPQHF,TGCGCCAGCAGCTTGACCCGGGGCCAGCCCCAGCATTTT
TRBV30,once,TRBJ2-6,TRBD1,CAWGDSQIPISGANVLTF,TGTGCCTGGGGGGACAGCCAAATTCCAATCTCTGGGGCCAACGTCCTGACTTTC
TRBV18,.,TRBJ2-2,.,CASSPRVITGELFF,TGTGCCAGCTCACCAAGGGTTATAACCGGGGAGCTGTTTTTT
TRBV6-1,few,TRBJ1-5,TRBD1,CASNPTGSNQPQHF,TGTGCCAGCAATCCGACAGGGAGCAATCAGCCCCAGCATTTT
TRBV7-6,.,TRBJ2-2,.,CASSLARSTGELFF,TGTGCCAGCAGCTTAGCGAGAAGTACCGGGGAGCTGTTTTTT
TRBV28,.,TRBJ1-1,.,CASSLGGGGNTEAFF,TGTGCCAGCAGTTTGGGAGGGGGGGGAAACACTGAAGCTTTCTTT
TRBV6-1,.,TRBJ1-3,TRBD1,CASSAQTGKASGNTIYF,TGTGCCAGCAGTGCCCAGACAGGGAAAGCCTCTGGAAACACCATATATTTT
TRBV28,.,TRBJ1-2,.,CASSSSNRRYGYTF,TGTGCCAGCAGTTCCTCCAACAGGAGGTATGGCTACACCTTC
TRBV28,few,TRBJ2-7,.,CASSPRTRPYEQYF,TGTGCCAGCAGTCCTCGGACTCGACCCTACGAGCAGTACTTC
TRBV6-5,.,TRBJ2-1,TRBD2,CASAIAGGSYNEQFF,TGTGCCAGCGCTATAGCGGGAGGCTCCTACAATGAGCAGTTCTTC
TRBV10-3,few,TRBJ1-1,.,CAIWEGRNAEAFF,TGTGCCATCTGGGAAGGGCGAAACGCTGAAGCTTTCTTT
TRBV9,.,TRBJ2-1,.,CASSPSPVNEQFF,TGTGCCAGCAGCCCTTCACCAGTCAATGAGCAGTTCTTC
TRBV6-5,.,TRBJ1-1,.,CASSPSDSNTEAFF,TGTGCCAGCAGCCCCTCAGACAGTAACACTGAAGCTTTCTTT
TRBV7-3,.,TRBJ1-2,.,CASSLSDLGGYTF,TGTGCCAGCAGCTTAAGCGATCTCGGCGGCTACACCTTC
TRBV6-6,.,TRBJ2-3,.,CASSSTTDTQYF,TGTGCCAGCAGCTCAACCACAGATACGCAGTATTTT
TRBV5-6,.,TRBJ2-2,.,CASSLGRNTGELFF,TGTGCCAGCAGCTTGGGAAGAAACACCGGGGAGCTGTTTTTT
TRBV27,few,TRBJ2-7,TRBD2,CASIETSGRAREQYF,TGTGCCAGCATCGAGACTAGCGGGAGGGCCCGCGAGCAGTACTTC
TRBV2,.,TRBJ2-5,.,CASSDRGSTQETQYF,TGTGCCAGTAGTGATAGGGGATCTACCCAAGAGACCCAGTACTTC
TRBV7-9,.,TRBJ1-1,.,CASSLGDRPNTEAFF,TGTGCCAGCAGCTTAGGAGACAGACCGAACACTGAAGCTTTCTTT
TRBV7-9,.,TRBJ1-4,TRBD1,CASSSGTGWEKLFF,TGTGCCAGCAGCTCCGGGACAGGGTGGGAAAAACTGTTTTTT
TRBV12-5,.,TRBJ2-1,.,CASGRYSYNEQFF,TGTGCTAGTGGTCGTTATAGCTACAATGAGCAGTTCTTC
TRBV15,.,TRBJ2-1,TRBD1,CATSGQGARNEQFF,TGTGCCACCAGCGGACAGGGGGCAAGGAATGAGCAGTTCTTC
TRBV19,.,TRBJ1-3,.,CAVGNSGNTIYF,TGTGCAGTGGGAAACTCTGGAAACACCATATATTTT
TRBV2,once,TRBJ2-1,.,CASSGGATYNEQFF,TGTGCCAGCAGTGGCGGCGCCACCTACAATGAGCAGTTCTTC
TRBV2,few,TRBJ1-4,.,CASRRKPWEVDEKLFF,TGTGCCAGCAGACGAAAACCCTGGGAAGTGGATGAAAAACTGTTTTTT
TRBV14,.,TRBJ2-3,TRBD2,CASSRGLAGGITDTQYF,TGTGCCAGCAGCCGCGGACTAGCGGGAGGGATCACAGATACGCAGTATTTT
TRBV18,few,TRBJ2-1,TRBD2,CASSPPRLAGDDEQFF,TGTGCCAGCTCACCACCAAGACTAGCGGGAGACGATGAGCAGTTCTTC
TRBV6-1,.,TRBJ2-3,TRBD2,CASITAGGYTDTQYF,TGTGCCAGCATAACAGCGGGAGGTTACACAGATACGCAGTATTTT
TRBV30,few,TRBJ2-7,TRBD1,CAWAGQGALEQYF,TGTGCCTGGGCGGGACAGGGGGCGCTCGAGCAGTACTTC
TRBV2,few,TRBJ1-2,.,CASSRSPIAASNYGYTF,TGTGCCAGCAGCCGCTCGCCTATTGCGGCCAGTAACTATGGCTACACCTTC
TRBV27,.,TRBJ2-7,.,CASSRRQAPYEQYF,TGTGCCAGCAGTAGGAGACAGGCCCCCTACGAGCAGTACTTC
TRBV27,.,TRBJ2-7,.,CLGYEQYF,TGTTTGGGGTACGAGCAGTACTTC
TRBV21-1,.,TRBJ1-2,.,CASSRSGQGEAHYGYTF,TGTGCCAGCAGCAGGAGTGGACAGGGGGAGGCTCACTATGGCTACACCTTC
TRBV29-1,.,TRBJ2-1,TRBD2,CSVSGTSGRNEQFF,TGCAGCGTCTCCGGGACTAGCGGGAGAAATGAGCAGTTCTTC
TRBV11-2,once,TRBJ2-1,.,CASSLAPYNEQFF,TGTGCCAGCAGCTTAGCCCCCTACAATGAGCAGTTCTTC
TRBV6-1,.,TRBJ2-7,TRBD2,CASTRTSGYYEQYF,TGTGCCAGCACACGGACTAGCGGATATTACGAGCAGTACTTC
TRBV6-4,.,TRBJ2-1,.,CASSLSPGDYNEQFF,TGTGCCAGCAGTCTTTCCCCAGGGGACTACAATGAGCAGTTCTTC
TRBV10-3,once,TRBJ2-3,TRBD2,CAISKTSVGTDTQYF,TGTGCCATCAGTAAGACTAGCGTTGGCACAGATACGCAGTATTTT